The sample holds one count of the clone carrying this T cell receptor (beta chain). Its antigen is as yet unknown. Use of 60 Vbeta and 13 Jbeta primers characterized the PCR. TCRdb keeps only in-frame clones here, not all; method: immunoSEQ multiplex PCR. This repertoire shows some 110,000 clones, under 85% found once; its top ten account for 2.1%. This record comes from a study of cytomegalovirus exposure and HLA in healthy donors. Study-wide points: Donors were assumed by presence/absence analyses to have roughly uniform sequencing depth.

This TCR was recovered from a man aged 30 to 45 in good health and CMV-seronegative. What was sequenced was PBMCs.

The CDR3 is CATSRDQDLTSTDTQYF. The DNA of the CDR3 is TGTGCCACCAGCAGAGATCAGGATCTTACTAGCACAGATACGCAGTATTTT. The V gene is TRBV15, the J gene TRBJ2-3, with D unclear. Looked up from germline, CDR1 is LNHNV and CDR2 is YYDKDF (reference sequence). V lost 0 bases and J lost 0, with 13 bases in between. This CDR3 spans 17 amino acids.